This T cell receptor beta chain is from a study of T cells and Merkel cell carcinoma outcomes. Study observations and caveats: Merkel cell carcinoma outcomes were reportedly predicted by repertoire and T-cell density.

The protocol was immunoSEQ multiplex PCR, while the TCRdb copy is restricted to in-frame clones and leaves out a portion. The data show about 590 clones, with over 85% seen just once and 4% to 5% held by the top ten. Remarks on this clone: Antigen unknown.

Germline CDR1 reads SGHRS; CDR2 reads YFSETQ. Trimming cost V 0 bases and J 2 bases; bases outside gene matches: 3. The CDR3 contains 15 residues. The TCR sequence derives from a human donor with Merkel cell carcinoma. Source material: tumor tissue from Merkel cell carcinoma. The chain is built from TRBV5-1 and TRBJ1-1; 8 positions agree with TRBD1. In DNA, the CDR3 is TGCGCCAGCAGCTTGGGGGACAGGATAAACACTGAAGCTTTCTTT. It translates to CASSLGDRINTEAFF. The full variable domain, rest sourced from reference TRBV5-1 and TRBJ1-1, is KAGVTQTPRYLIKTRGQQVTLSCSPISGHRSVSWYQQTPGQGLQFLFEYFSETQRNKGNFPGRFSGRQFSNSRSEMNVSTLELGDSALYLCASSLGDRINTEAFFGQGTRLTVV.